Sequencing of this T cell receptor (beta chain) was carried out in a study of CD8+ T cells in alopecia areata. Regarding the study as a whole: Normal skin contains resident alphabeta T cells, and these are also sequenced in scalp samples. Lesional scalp displayed greater clonality than normal scalp, most notably in alopecia totalis/universalis.

Germline CDR1 MGHRA, CDR2 YSYEKL. The length of the CDR3 is 12 residues. V shed 0 bases and J shed 5 bases, with 3 bases lying between them. Remarks on this clone: What it recognizes is unknown.

Lesional scalp punch biopsies and peripheral blood came from alopecia areata patients. PBMCs served as the source from which CD4+ and CD8+ T cells were sorted. RNA extraction was followed by reverse transcription into cDNA, which acted as the sequencing template. Assay used: immunoSEQ multiplex PCR; TCRdb lists only in-frame clones, some missing. The sample has around 80,000 clones, around 54% seen once. The receptor's source is a human donor with alopecia areata. The chain uses TRBV4-1 and TRBJ2-3; D remains ambiguous. Material for sequencing was NKG2D-high CD8+ T cells sorted from blood. The CDR3 loop is CASSQEGDTQYF. CDR3 nucleotide sequence: TGCGCCAGCAGCCAAGAGGGAGATACGCAGTATTTT.